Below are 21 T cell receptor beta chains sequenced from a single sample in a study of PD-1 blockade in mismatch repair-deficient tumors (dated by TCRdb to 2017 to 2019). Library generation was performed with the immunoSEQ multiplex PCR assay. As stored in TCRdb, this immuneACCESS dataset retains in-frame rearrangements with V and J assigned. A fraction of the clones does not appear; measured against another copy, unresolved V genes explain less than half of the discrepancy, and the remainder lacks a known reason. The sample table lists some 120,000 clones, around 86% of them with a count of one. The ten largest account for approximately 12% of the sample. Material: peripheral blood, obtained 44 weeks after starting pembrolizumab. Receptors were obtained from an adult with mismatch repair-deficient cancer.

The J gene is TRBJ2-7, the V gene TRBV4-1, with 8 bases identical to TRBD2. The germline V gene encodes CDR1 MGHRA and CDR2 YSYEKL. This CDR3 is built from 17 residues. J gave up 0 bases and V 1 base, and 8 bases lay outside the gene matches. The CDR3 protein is CASSQVYVGLVSYEQYF. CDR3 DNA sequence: TGCGCCAGCAGCCAAGTTTATGTGGGACTAGTCTCCTACGAGCAGTACTTC.

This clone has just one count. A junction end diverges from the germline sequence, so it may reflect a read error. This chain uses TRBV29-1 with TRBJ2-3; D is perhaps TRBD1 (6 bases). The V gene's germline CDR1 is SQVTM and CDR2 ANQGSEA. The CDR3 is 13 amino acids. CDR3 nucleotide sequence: TGCAGCGTCGAAGACAGGCGCACAGATACGCAGTATTTT. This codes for CSVEDRRTDTQYF.

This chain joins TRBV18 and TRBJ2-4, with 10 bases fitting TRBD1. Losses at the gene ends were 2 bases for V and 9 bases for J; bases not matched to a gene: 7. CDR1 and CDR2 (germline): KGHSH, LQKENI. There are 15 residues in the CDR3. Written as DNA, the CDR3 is TGTGCCAGCTCACCAAAGACAGGGGGCGTGGGCATTCAGTACTTC. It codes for CASSPKTGGVGIQYF.

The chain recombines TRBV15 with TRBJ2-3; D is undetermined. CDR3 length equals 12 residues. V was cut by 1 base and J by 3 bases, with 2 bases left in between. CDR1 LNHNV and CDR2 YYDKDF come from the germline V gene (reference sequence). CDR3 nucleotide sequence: TGTGCCACCAGCAGAGGTACAGATACGCAGTATTTT. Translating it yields CATSRGTDTQYF.

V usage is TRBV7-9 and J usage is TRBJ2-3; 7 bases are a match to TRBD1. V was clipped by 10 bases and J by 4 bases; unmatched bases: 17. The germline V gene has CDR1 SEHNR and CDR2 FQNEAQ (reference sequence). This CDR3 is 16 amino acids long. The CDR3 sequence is CATIGRTGRSADTQYF. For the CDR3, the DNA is TGTGCCACAATCGGTCGGACAGGTAGAAGTGCAGATACGCAGTATTTT. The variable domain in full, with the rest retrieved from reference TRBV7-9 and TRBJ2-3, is DTGVSQNPRHKITKRGQNVTFRCDPISEHNRLYWYRQTLGQGPEFLTYFQNEAQLEKSRLLSDRFSAERPKGSFSTLEIQRTEQGDSAMYLCATIGRTGRSADTQYFGPGTRLTVL.

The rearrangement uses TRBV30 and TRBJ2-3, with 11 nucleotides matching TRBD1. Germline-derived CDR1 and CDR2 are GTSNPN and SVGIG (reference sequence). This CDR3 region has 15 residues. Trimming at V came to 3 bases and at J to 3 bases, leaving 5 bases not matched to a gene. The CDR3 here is CAWSSGTGGTDTQYF. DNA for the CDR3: TGTGCCTGGAGCTCCGGGACAGGGGGGACAGATACGCAGTATTTT.

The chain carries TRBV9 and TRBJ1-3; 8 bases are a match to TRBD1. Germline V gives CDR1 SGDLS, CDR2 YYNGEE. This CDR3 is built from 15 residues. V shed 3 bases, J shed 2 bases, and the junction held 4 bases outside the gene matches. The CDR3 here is CASSAQGAAGNTIYF. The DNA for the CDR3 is TGTGCCAGCAGCGCGCAGGGGGCGGCTGGAAACACCATATATTTT. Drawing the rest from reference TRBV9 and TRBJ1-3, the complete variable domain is DSGVTQTPKHLITATGQRVTLRCSPRSGDLSVYWYQQSLDQGLQFLIQYYNGEERAKGNILERFSAQQFPDLHSELNLSSLELGDSALYFCASSAQGAAGNTIYFGEGSWLTVV.

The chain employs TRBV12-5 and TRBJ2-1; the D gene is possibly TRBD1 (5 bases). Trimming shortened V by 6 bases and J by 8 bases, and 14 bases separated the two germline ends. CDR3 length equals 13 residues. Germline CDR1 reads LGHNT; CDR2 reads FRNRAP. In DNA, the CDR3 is TGTGCTAGTGGCGGACACATGTCATATGAGCAGTTCTTC. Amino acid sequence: CASGGHMSYEQFF. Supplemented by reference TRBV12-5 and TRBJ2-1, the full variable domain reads DARVTQTPRHKVTEMGQEVTMRCQPILGHNTVFWYRQTMMQGLELLAYFRNRAPLDDSGMPKDRFSAEMPDATLATLKIQPSEPRDSAVYFCASGGHMSYEQFFGPGTRLTVL.

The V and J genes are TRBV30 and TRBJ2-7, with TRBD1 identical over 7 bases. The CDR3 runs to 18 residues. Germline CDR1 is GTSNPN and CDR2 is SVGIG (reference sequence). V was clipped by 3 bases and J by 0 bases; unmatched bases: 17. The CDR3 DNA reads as TGTGCCTGGAGCCGGGGACAGAAGCTTTGGGGATTCTCCTACGAGCAGTACTTC. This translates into CAWSRGQKLWGFSYEQYF.

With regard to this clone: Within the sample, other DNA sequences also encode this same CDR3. The CDR3 DNA is TGTGCCAGCAGTTACGGTGGAGGGGGCAATGAGCAGTTCTTC. This gives the protein CASSYGGGGNEQFF. This chain uses TRBV6-5 with TRBJ2-1; D possibly matches TRBD1 or TRBD2 (6 bases each). The V and J ends lost 2 bases and 6 bases respectively, with 11 bases between them. The CDR3 length is 14 residues. Per germline, CDR1 MNHEY and CDR2 SVGAGI.

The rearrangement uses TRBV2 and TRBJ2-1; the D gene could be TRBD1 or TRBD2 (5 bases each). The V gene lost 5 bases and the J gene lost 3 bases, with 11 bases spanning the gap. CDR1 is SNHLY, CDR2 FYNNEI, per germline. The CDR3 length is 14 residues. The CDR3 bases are TGTGCCAGCAGTCCCGCTGGGGGCTACAATGAGCAGTTCTTC. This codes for CASSPAGGYNEQFF.

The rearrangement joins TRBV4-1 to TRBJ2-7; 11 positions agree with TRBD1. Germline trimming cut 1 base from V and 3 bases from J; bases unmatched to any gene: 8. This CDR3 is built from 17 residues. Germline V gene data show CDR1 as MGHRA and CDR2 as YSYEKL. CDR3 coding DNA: TGCGCCAGCAGCCAAGGGCTCCAGGGACAGGGGGGCTACGAGCAGTACTTC. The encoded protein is CASSQGLQGQGGYEQYF.

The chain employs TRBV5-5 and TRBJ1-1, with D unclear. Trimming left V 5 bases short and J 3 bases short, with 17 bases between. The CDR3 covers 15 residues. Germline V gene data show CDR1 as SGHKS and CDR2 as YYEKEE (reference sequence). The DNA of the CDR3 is TGTGCCAGCAGTTCCGGAAGCCCAGCGGACACTGAAGCTTTCTTT. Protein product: CASSSGSPADTEAFF.

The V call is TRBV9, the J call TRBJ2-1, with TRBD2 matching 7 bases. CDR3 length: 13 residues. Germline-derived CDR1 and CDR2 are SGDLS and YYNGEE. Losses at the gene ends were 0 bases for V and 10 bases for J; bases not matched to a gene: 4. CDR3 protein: CASSVDFSGEQFF. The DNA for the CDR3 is TGTGCCAGCAGCGTAGACTTTAGCGGGGAGCAGTTCTTC.

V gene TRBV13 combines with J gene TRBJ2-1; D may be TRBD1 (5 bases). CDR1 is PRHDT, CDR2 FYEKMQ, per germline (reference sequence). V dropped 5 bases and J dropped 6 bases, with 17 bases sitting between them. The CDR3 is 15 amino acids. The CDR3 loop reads CASSPPRQYGNEQFF. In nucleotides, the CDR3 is TGTGCCAGCAGCCCGCCCCGACAGTATGGCAATGAGCAGTTCTTC.

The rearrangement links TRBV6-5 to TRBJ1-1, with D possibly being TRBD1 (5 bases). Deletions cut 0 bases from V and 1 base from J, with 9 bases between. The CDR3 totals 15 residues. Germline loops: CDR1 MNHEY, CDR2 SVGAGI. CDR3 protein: CASSYSGTANTEAFF. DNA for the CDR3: TGTGCCAGCAGTTACTCGGGGACGGCGAACACTGAAGCTTTCTTT.

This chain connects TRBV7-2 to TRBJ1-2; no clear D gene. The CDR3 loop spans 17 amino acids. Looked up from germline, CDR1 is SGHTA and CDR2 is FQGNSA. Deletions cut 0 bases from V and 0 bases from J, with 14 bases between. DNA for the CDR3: TGTGCCAGCAGCTTAGCCGGCATAGCCGCGGCTAACTATGGCTACACCTTC. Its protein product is CASSLAGIAAANYGYTF. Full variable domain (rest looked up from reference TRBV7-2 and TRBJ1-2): GAGVSQSPSNKVTEKGKDVELRCDPISGHTALYWYRQSLGQGLEFLIYFQGNSAPDKSGLPSDRFSAERTGGSVSTLTIQRTQQEDSAVYLCASSLAGIAAANYGYTFGSGTRLTVV.

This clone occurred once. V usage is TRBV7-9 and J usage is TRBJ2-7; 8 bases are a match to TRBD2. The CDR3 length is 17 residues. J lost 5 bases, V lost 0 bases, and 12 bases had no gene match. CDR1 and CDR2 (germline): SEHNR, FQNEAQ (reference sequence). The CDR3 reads CASSLALLAGGINEQYF. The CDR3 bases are TGTGCCAGCAGCTTAGCTCTTTTGGCGGGGGGAATCAACGAGCAGTACTTC.

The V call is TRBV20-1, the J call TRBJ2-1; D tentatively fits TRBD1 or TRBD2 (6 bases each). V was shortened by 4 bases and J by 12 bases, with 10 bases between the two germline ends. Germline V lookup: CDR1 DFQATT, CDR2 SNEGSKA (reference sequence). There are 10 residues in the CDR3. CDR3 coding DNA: TGCAGTGCTACGGGGGCAGGGCAGTTCTTC. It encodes CSATGAGQFF.

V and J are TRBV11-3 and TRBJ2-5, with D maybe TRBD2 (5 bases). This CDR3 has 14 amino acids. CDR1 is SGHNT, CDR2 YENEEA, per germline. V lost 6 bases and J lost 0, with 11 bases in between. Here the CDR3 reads CASRPRGYQETQYF. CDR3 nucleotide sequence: TGTGCCAGCAGACCCCGCGGGTACCAAGAGACCCAGTACTTC.

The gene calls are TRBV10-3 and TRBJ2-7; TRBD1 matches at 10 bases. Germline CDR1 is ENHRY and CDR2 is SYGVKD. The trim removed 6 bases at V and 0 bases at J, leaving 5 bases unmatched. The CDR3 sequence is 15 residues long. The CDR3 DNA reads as TGTGCCATCAGGCCCCGGACAGGGGGCTCCTACGAGCAGTACTTC. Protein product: CAIRPRTGGSYEQYF.